A single sample gave rise to the 2 T cell receptor beta chains below, sequenced in a study of T cell responses to AZD1222 COVID-19 vaccine. Clones were sequenced by immunoSEQ multiplex PCR, and TCRdb holds only the in-frame ones, with some missing. The sample carries about 120,000 clones, about 90% recorded once. This sample comprised peripheral blood, obtained on day 0 of AZD1222 vaccination. These receptors were obtained from an adult in good health.

V and J are TRBV11-2 and TRBJ1-6, with D unresolved. CDR1 SGHAT and CDR2 FQNNGV come from the germline V gene. V was clipped by 0 bases and J by 4 bases, with 10 bases between them. CDR3 length: 16 residues. CDR3 protein: CASSLDGQHYNSPLHF. In DNA, the CDR3 is TGTGCCAGCAGCTTAGATGGCCAGCATTATAATTCACCCCTCCACTTT.

The rearrangement uses TRBV30 and TRBJ2-7; D uncertain. Germline-derived CDR1 and CDR2 are GTSNPN and SVGIG (reference sequence). This CDR3 has 11 residues. V lost 3 bases and J lost 5, with 8 bases in between. CDR3 coding DNA: TGTGCCTGGAGCTGGGCAGACGAGCAGTACTTC. Translating it yields CAWSWADEQYF.